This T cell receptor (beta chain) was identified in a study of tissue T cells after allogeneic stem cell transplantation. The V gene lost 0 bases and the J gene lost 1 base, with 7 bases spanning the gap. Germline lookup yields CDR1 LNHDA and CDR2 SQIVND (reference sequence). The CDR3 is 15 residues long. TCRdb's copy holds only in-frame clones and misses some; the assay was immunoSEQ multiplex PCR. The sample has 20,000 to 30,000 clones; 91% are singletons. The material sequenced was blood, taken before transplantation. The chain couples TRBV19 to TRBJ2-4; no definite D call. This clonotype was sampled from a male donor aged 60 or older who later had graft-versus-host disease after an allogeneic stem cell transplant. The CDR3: CASSIDGTAKNIQYF. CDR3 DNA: TGTGCCAGTAGTATAGATGGCACTGCCAAAAACATTCAGTACTTC. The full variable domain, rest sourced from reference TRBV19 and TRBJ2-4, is DGGITQSPKYLFRKEGQNVTLSCEQNLNHDAMYWYRQDPGQGLRLIYYSQIVNDFQKGDIAEGYSVSREKKESFPLTVTSAQKNPTAFYLCASSIDGTAKNIQYFGAGTRLSVL.